Shown below are 25 T cell receptor beta chains from a single sample sequenced in a study of blood T cell repertoires in COVID-19. Using immunoSEQ multiplex PCR, the repertoire was profiled, and TCRdb retains in-frame clones only, with some absent. The table has some 320,000 clones, roughly 90% seen once; the top ten hold 11%. Material: peripheral blood. The receptors come from a woman aged 25-40 years with COVID-19, enrolled during active disease.

This clone occurred a few times. The chain carries TRBV19 and TRBJ2-5, with 12 bases identical to TRBD2. The CDR3 runs 16 residues. In germline, CDR1 is LNHDA, CDR2 SQIVND (reference sequence). The junction had 13 bases not matched to a gene; V was cut back by 10 bases and J by 4 bases. The CDR3 reads CATASGGARWGETQYF. CDR3 nucleotides: TGTGCCACCGCTAGCGGGGGGGCCCGGTGGGGAGAGACCCAGTACTTC.

A single count supports this clone. The chain is built from TRBV30 and TRBJ1-2; TRBD1 might be the D (5 bases). The germline V and J ends were trimmed by 1 base and 6 bases, with 18 bases remaining between them. There are 15 residues in the CDR3. Germline values: CDR1 GTSNPN, CDR2 SVGIG (reference sequence). CDR3 sequence reads: CAWSALGQAVDGYTF. As DNA, the CDR3 is TGTGCCTGGAGTGCCCTGGGGCAGGCGGTTGATGGCTACACCTTC. The whole variable domain, filled in from reference TRBV30 and TRBJ1-2, reads SQTIHQWPATLVQPVGSPLSLECTVEGTSNPNLYWYRQAAGRGLQLLFYSVGIGQISSEVPQNLSASRPQDRQFILSSKKLLLSDSGFYLCAWSALGQAVDGYTFGSGTRLTVV.

The rearrangement uses TRBV27 and TRBJ2-6; D not certain. Germline lookup yields CDR1 MNHEY and CDR2 SMNVEV (reference sequence). V dropped 3 bases and J dropped 1 base, with 13 bases sitting between them. The CDR3 is made up of 17 amino acids. CDR3 amino acids: CASSFGSRRSGANVLTF. In DNA, the CDR3 is TGTGCCAGCAGTTTCGGGTCCCGGAGATCTGGGGCCAACGTCCTGACTTTC.

This clone is a singleton in its sample. The genes are TRBV6-5 and TRBJ1-1; 9 bases are shared with TRBD1. J lost 3 bases, V lost 0 bases, and 5 bases had no gene match. The CDR3 runs to 16 residues. Germline V gene lookup returns CDR1 MNHEY and CDR2 SVGAGI. The CDR3 region has the DNA TGTGCCAGCAGTTACTCGAAGACAGGGGGAGACACTGAAGCTTTCTTT. Translating it yields CASSYSKTGGDTEAFF.

As concerns this clone: The sample carries other DNA sequences with the same CDR3. The V and J genes are TRBV12-3 or TRBV12-4 and TRBJ2-5; 8 nucleotides line up with TRBD2. This CDR3 spans 13 amino acids. J lost 3 bases, V lost 5 bases, and 2 bases had no gene match. For the CDR3, the DNA is TGTGCCAGCAGTCCGCGGGGGGAAGAGACCCAGTACTTC. It specifies CASSPRGEETQYF.

V usage is TRBV7-9 and J usage is TRBJ1-1, with TRBD1 matching over 7 bases. Germline assignment: CDR1 SEHNR and CDR2 FQNEAQ (reference sequence). The J segment lost 6 bases and the V segment lost 5 bases, leaving 6 bases of the junction unmatched. The CDR3 length is 13 residues. CDR3 nucleotides: TGTGCCAGCAGCGCGACAGGGCCCGCTGAAGCTTTCTTT. This translates into CASSATGPAEAFF.

CDR3 amino acids: CASSGTGGTGNEKLFF. CDR3 bases: TGTGCCAGCAGTGGGACAGGGGGCACTGGAAATGAAAAACTGTTTTTT. This rearrangement joins TRBV6-1 to TRBJ1-4, with TRBD1 matching 11 bases. From germline, CDR1 is MNHNS and CDR2 SASEGT. The CDR3 runs to 16 residues. V was clipped by 4 bases and J by 5 bases; unmatched bases: 6.

The J gene is TRBJ1-1, the V gene TRBV6-5; possibly TRBD1 for D (5 bases). The germline CDR1 and CDR2 sequences are MNHEY and SVGAGI. V lost 2 bases to trimming and J lost 0 bases, with 10 bases between them. The CDR3 loop spans 15 amino acids. The chain's CDR3 is CASSYVGLMNTEAFF. CDR3 nucleotide sequence: TGTGCCAGCAGTTACGTGGGGCTCATGAACACTGAAGCTTTCTTT.

The V call is TRBV27, the J call TRBJ1-2, with TRBD1 identical over 7 bases. This CDR3 region has 17 residues. V lost 5 bases, J lost 6 bases, and 18 bases stayed unmatched. The germline gives CDR1 MNHEY, CDR2 SMNVEV (reference sequence). CDR3 DNA: TGTGCCAGCAGTCCCCGGACAGGAAGGACTGGGGGTAATGGCTACACCTTC. Its translation is CASSPRTGRTGGNGYTF.

The V and J genes are TRBV7-7 and TRBJ2-5; D may be TRBD2 (6 bases). The CDR3 consists of 15 residues. The germline V and J ends were trimmed by 4 bases and 3 bases, with 15 bases remaining between them. Germline CDR1 is SSHAT and CDR2 is FNYEAQ (reference sequence). CDR3 bases: TGTGCCAGCAGCTCTAAGGTTTTAGCGGAAGAGACCCAGTACTTC. This codes for CASSSKVLAEETQYF. Full variable domain (remainder filled in from reference TRBV7-7 and TRBJ2-5): GAGVSQSPRYKVTKRGQDVTLRCDPISSHATLYWYQQALGQGPEFLTYFNYEAQPDKSGLPSDRFSAERPEGSISTLTIQRTEQRDSAMYRCASSSKVLAEETQYFGPGTRLLVL.

The chain uses TRBV21-1 and TRBJ2-3; TRBD2, the table's D call, lacks a check against the DNA. TRBV21-1 is noted as a pseudogene. The CDR3 is made up of 16 amino acids. CDR3: CASSIPGRPSTDTQYF. CDR3 nucleotides: TGTGCCAGCAGCATCCCAGGGAGGCCAAGCACAGATACGCAGTATTTT.

As concerns this clone: Other DNA sequences of this sample code for an identical CDR3. The chain has TRBV27 and TRBJ2-5; 13 bases are shared with TRBD2. The CDR3 is 15 amino acids. V gave up 5 bases and J gave up 5 bases; unmatched junction bases: 5. The germline gives CDR1 MNHEY, CDR2 SMNVEV (reference sequence). CDR3 amino acids: CASSPGTSGVETQYF. The CDR3 DNA reads TGTGCCAGCAGTCCCGGGACTAGCGGGGTCGAGACCCAGTACTTC.

In its sample, this clone was seen once. The V gene is TRBV5-1, the J gene TRBJ1-1, with TRBD1 identical over 9 bases. With 0 bases clipped from V and 6 bases from J, the junction kept 6 bases outside the gene matches. CDR1 and CDR2 from the germline V gene are SGHRS and YFSETQ. CDR3 length equals 15 residues. The CDR3 nucleotides are TGCGCCAGCAGCTTGGGGGACAGGGAGATACCTGAAGCTTTCTTT. This translates into CASSLGDREIPEAFF.

CDR3 in amino acids: CASSNPGLRSSIGYTF. The DNA of the CDR3 is TGTGCCAGCAGTAACCCCGGACTGCGATCTTCTATTGGTTACACCTTC. The J gene is TRBJ1-2, the V gene TRBV5-5; D is unresolved. Germline V gives CDR1 SGHKS, CDR2 YYEKEE (reference sequence). This CDR3 is built from 16 residues. Trimming took off 5 bases at V and 11 bases at J, with 28 bases between the two ends.

The rearrangement uses TRBV6-4 and TRBJ2-7; 8 bases match TRBD1. The germline gives CDR1 MRHNA, CDR2 SNTAGT. Trimming took 0 bases from V and 2 from J; bases not matched to a gene: 6. This CDR3 spans 16 amino acids. Here the CDR3 DNA reads TGTGCCAGCAGTGACTCTGGCAGGGGGCTCCCCTACGAGCAGTACTTC. Amino acids: CASSDSGRGLPYEQYF.

This chain uses TRBV29-1 with TRBJ1-1; 9 bases match TRBD1. In germline, CDR1 is SQVTM, CDR2 ANQGSEA. Trimming took 7 bases from V and 8 from J; bases not matched to a gene: 8. This CDR3 has 12 amino acids. The CDR3 loop is CSALTGGYEAFF. The CDR3 region has the DNA TGCAGCGCCCTAACAGGGGGCTACGAAGCTTTCTTT.

This chain joins TRBV5-1 and TRBJ2-7; TRBD1 matches at 9 bases. Germline V CDR1 and CDR2: SGHRS, YFSETQ. The CDR3 length is 15 residues. Unmatched junction bases numbered 8, after V lost 4 bases and J lost 3 bases. In DNA, the CDR3 is TGCGCCAGCAGCCTGACCGGGACAGGGTACTACGAGCAGTACTTC. This sequence encodes CASSLTGTGYYEQYF.

The V and J genes are TRBV27 and TRBJ2-7; 8 nucleotides match TRBD2. The germline CDR1 and CDR2 sequences are MNHEY and SMNVEV (reference sequence). This CDR3 region has 17 residues. J lost 5 bases, V lost 2 bases, and 14 bases had no gene match. CDR3 nucleotide sequence: TGTGCCAGCAGTTTAAGACCCATTGGAGCGGGGGTCCACGAGCAGTACTTC. Encoded protein: CASSLRPIGAGVHEQYF.

The J gene is TRBJ2-1, the V gene TRBV9; 10 positions match TRBD2. Germline CDR1 reads SGDLS; CDR2 reads YYNGEE. The length of the CDR3 is 16 residues. Unmatched junction bases numbered 13, after V lost 3 bases and J lost 10 bases. The CDR3 DNA is TGTGCCAGCAGCGCCGACCCTAGCGGGGGCCTGCGGGAGCAGTTCTTC. This translates into CASSADPSGGLREQFF.

This clone occurred once. The chain carries TRBV18 and TRBJ1-3; D is unclear. The germline V and J ends were trimmed by 1 base and 0 bases, with 7 bases remaining between them. This CDR3 has 15 residues. Germline loops: CDR1 KGHSH, CDR2 LQKENI. The CDR3 loop is CASSPQQSSGNTIYF. CDR3 coding DNA: TGTGCCAGCTCACCACAACAGAGCTCTGGAAACACCATATATTTT.

The chain recombines TRBV27 with TRBJ1-1, with a weak D call TRBD1 (5 bases). The CDR3 sequence is 15 residues long. Germline loops: CDR1 MNHEY, CDR2 SMNVEV (reference sequence). The V gene lost 5 bases and the J gene lost 3 bases, with 16 bases spanning the gap. The CDR3 loop reads CASSRQGWGDTEAFF. The CDR3 DNA follows: TGTGCCAGCAGTCGCCAGGGTTGGGGGGACACTGAAGCTTTCTTT.

The chain uses TRBV5-1 and TRBJ1-6, with D perhaps matching TRBD1 (5 bases). V lost 5 bases and J 9 bases, leaving 18 bases between the germline ends. Germline lookup yields CDR1 SGHRS and CDR2 YFSETQ. This CDR3 has 15 amino acids. The CDR3 loop reads CASRPTVGTSSPLHF. Here the CDR3 DNA reads TGCGCCAGCAGACCAACAGTGGGGACTTCTTCACCCCTCCACTTT.

This clone was seen only once. This chain uses TRBV6-6 with TRBJ1-5, with D maybe TRBD1 (6 bases). The CDR3 is made up of 15 amino acids. CDR1 and CDR2 (germline): MNHNY, SVGAGI (reference sequence). Trimming shortened V by 6 bases and J by 1 base, and 13 bases separated the two germline ends. The CDR3 is CASSSQGTSNQPQHF. The CDR3 bases are TGTGCCAGCAGCTCACAGGGAACGAGCAATCAGCCCCAGCATTTT.

V gene TRBV21-1 combines with J gene TRBJ1-1; the D segment call TRBD1 is taken from the table without a DNA check. TRBV21-1 is a documented pseudogene. This CDR3 has 15 residues. The CDR3 coding sequence is TGTGCCAGCTCCCGTTCGGACAGCATAGACACTGAAGCTTTCTTT. Its translation: CASSRSDSIDTEAFF.

This chain connects TRBV7-9 to TRBJ2-5; D not resolved. V gave up 6 bases and J gave up 0 bases, with 11 bases separating them. Germline CDR1 and CDR2: SEHNR and FQNEAQ (reference sequence). CDR3 size: 14 residues. CDR3 region: CASSLVGHQETQYF. As DNA, the CDR3 is TGTGCCAGCAGTTTGGTGGGCCACCAAGAGACCCAGTACTTC.